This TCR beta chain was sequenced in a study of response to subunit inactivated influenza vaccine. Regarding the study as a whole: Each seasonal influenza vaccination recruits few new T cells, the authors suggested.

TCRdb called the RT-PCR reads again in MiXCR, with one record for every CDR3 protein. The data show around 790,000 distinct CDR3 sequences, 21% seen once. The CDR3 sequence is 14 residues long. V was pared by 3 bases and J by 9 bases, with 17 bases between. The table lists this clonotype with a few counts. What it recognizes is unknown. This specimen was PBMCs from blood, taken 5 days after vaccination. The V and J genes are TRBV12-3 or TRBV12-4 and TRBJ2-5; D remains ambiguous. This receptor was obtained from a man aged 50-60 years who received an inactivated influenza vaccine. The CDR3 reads CASSFSRTRESQYF. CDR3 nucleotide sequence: TGTGCCAGCAGTTTTAGTAGAACAAGAGAATCCCAGTACTTC.